A selection of T cell receptor beta chains follows, all from one sample in a study of CD8+ T cells in alopecia areata. Assay: immunoSEQ multiplex PCR; the TCRdb copy retains only in-frame clones and omits some. The sample yields 200,000 to 250,000 clones, under 60% seen once. The sequencing here drew on CD4+ T cells sorted from blood, taken at week 4, from a patient treated with tofacitinib. The receptors derive from a human donor with alopecia areata. Each CDR3 is given with its conserved first and last residue. A D gene is named only where the DNA matches it firmly. Where a row states a size, it is once, few, many or the class of an expanded clone; other rows omit it.

j_gene: TRBJ2-6
len: 16
v_gene: TRBV7-8
d_gene: NA
abundance: NA
CDR3aa: CASSYDPGAGANVLTF
CDR3nt: TGTGCCAGCAGCTACGACCCAGGGGCTGGGGCCAACGTCCTGACTTTC

j_gene: TRBJ2-6
len: 16
v_gene: TRBV7-9
d_gene: NA
abundance: few
CDR3aa: CASSLATGSGANVLTF
CDR3nt: TGTGCCAGCAGCTTAGCGACAGGCTCTGGGGCCAACGTCCTGACTTTC

j_gene: TRBJ2-6
len: 18
v_gene: TRBV30
d_gene: TRBD1
abundance: NA
CDR3aa: CAWTPPGQGAFGANVLTF
CDR3nt: TGTGCCTGGACCCCCCCGGGACAGGGGGCGTTCGGGGCCAACGTCCTGACTTTC

j_gene: TRBJ1-2
len: 12
v_gene: TRBV5-6
d_gene: NA
abundance: NA
CDR3aa: CASSDGSEGYTF
CDR3nt: TGTGCCAGCAGCGACGGTTCGGAGGGCTACACCTTC

j_gene: TRBJ2-3
len: 14
v_gene: TRBV2
d_gene: NA
abundance: NA
CDR3aa: CASSGQTTTDTQYF
CDR3nt: TGTGCCAGCAGTGGACAGACCACCACAGATACGCAGTATTTT

j_gene: TRBJ1-1
len: 13
v_gene: TRBV6-1
d_gene: NA
abundance: few
CDR3aa: CASRDSSVTEAFF
CDR3nt: TGTGCCAGCAGGGACAGTTCTGTCACTGAAGCTTTCTTT

j_gene: TRBJ2-3
len: 16
v_gene: TRBV19
d_gene: TRBD2
abundance: few
CDR3aa: CASSIRASGDTDTQYF
CDR3nt: TGTGCCAGTAGTATAAGGGCTAGCGGGGACACAGATACGCAGTATTTT

j_gene: TRBJ1-1
len: 12
v_gene: TRBV11-1
d_gene: NA
abundance: few
CDR3aa: CASSGRGIEAFF
CDR3nt: TGTGCCAGCAGCGGCCGGGGGATTGAAGCTTTCTTT

j_gene: TRBJ1-2
len: 15
v_gene: TRBV30
d_gene: TRBD1
abundance: once
CDR3aa: CAWSVSGQGPHGYTF
CDR3nt: TGTGCCTGGAGTGTATCGGGACAGGGCCCCCATGGCTACACCTTC

j_gene: TRBJ1-2
len: 15
v_gene: TRBV14
d_gene: NA
abundance: NA
CDR3aa: CASSPTPSGTYGYTF
CDR3nt: TGTGCCAGCAGCCCGACCCCCTCAGGGACCTATGGCTACACCTTC

j_gene: TRBJ2-3
len: 15
v_gene: TRBV14
d_gene: TRBD2
abundance: NA
CDR3aa: CASSQPGGPPDTQYF
CDR3nt: TGTGCCAGCAGCCAACCGGGGGGTCCTCCAGATACGCAGTATTTT

j_gene: TRBJ1-1
len: 13
v_gene: TRBV2
d_gene: NA
abundance: many
CDR3aa: CASSPFGETEAFF
CDR3nt: TGTGCCAGCAGTCCCTTCGGGGAAACTGAAGCTTTCTTT

j_gene: TRBJ1-5
len: 13
v_gene: TRBV30
d_gene: NA
abundance: NA
CDR3aa: CAWTREGNQPQHF
CDR3nt: TGTGCCTGGACAAGGGAGGGCAATCAGCCCCAGCATTTT

j_gene: TRBJ2-1
len: 15
v_gene: TRBV4-3
d_gene: NA
abundance: once
CDR3aa: CASTQEPLVGNEQFF
CDR3nt: TGCGCCAGCACCCAAGAGCCCCTGGTGGGAAATGAGCAGTTCTTC

j_gene: TRBJ2-1
len: 15
v_gene: TRBV25-1
d_gene: NA
abundance: NA
CDR3aa: CASSDVGGLNNEQFF
CDR3nt: TGTGCCAGCAGTGATGTGGGGGGGCTCAACAATGAGCAGTTCTTC

j_gene: TRBJ1-1
len: 12
v_gene: TRBV5-1
d_gene: TRBD1
abundance: few
CDR3aa: CASTAGTAEAFF
CDR3nt: TGCGCCAGCACCGCCGGGACAGCTGAAGCTTTCTTT

j_gene: TRBJ2-3
len: 9
v_gene: TRBV29-1
d_gene: NA
abundance: NA
CDR3aa: CSVDHTQYF
CDR3nt: TGCAGCGTTGATCATACGCAGTATTTT

j_gene: TRBJ1-2
len: 14
v_gene: TRBV5-1
d_gene: NA
abundance: once
CDR3aa: CASSAGTPIDGYTF
CDR3nt: TGCGCCAGCAGCGCCGGGACACCGATCGATGGCTACACCTTC

j_gene: TRBJ1-1
len: 14
v_gene: TRBV5-1
d_gene: NA
abundance: few
CDR3aa: CASSLARGRTEAFF
CDR3nt: TGCGCCAGCAGCTTGGCTAGGGGGAGGACTGAAGCTTTCTTT

j_gene: TRBJ1-1
len: 13
v_gene: TRBV25-1
d_gene: NA
abundance: NA
CDR3aa: CASSPRKNTEAFF
CDR3nt: TGTGCCAGCAGCCCTAGAAAGAACACTGAAGCTTTCTTT

j_gene: TRBJ1-2
len: 12
v_gene: TRBV29-1
d_gene: TRBD1
abundance: NA
CDR3aa: CSATTGKDGYTF
CDR3nt: TGCAGCGCGACGACAGGGAAGGATGGCTACACCTTC

j_gene: TRBJ2-1
len: 15
v_gene: TRBV4-2
d_gene: NA
abundance: NA
CDR3aa: CASSQDLTGIGEQFF
CDR3nt: TGTGCCAGCAGCCAAGATCTTACGGGGATTGGTGAGCAGTTCTTC

j_gene: TRBJ1-4
len: 15
v_gene: TRBV4-3
d_gene: NA
abundance: NA
CDR3aa: CASSQDYGTNEKLFF
CDR3nt: TGCGCCAGCAGCCAAGATTACGGGACTAATGAAAAACTGTTTTTT

j_gene: TRBJ1-1
len: 12
v_gene: TRBV30
d_gene: TRBD1
abundance: NA
CDR3aa: CAWGSGQAEAFF
CDR3nt: TGTGCCTGGGGATCTGGACAGGCGGAAGCTTTCTTT

j_gene: TRBJ2-7
len: 15
v_gene: TRBV10-3
d_gene: TRBD2
abundance: once
CDR3aa: CAISESGLAPYEQYF
CDR3nt: TGTGCCATCAGTGAGTCTGGACTAGCGCCCTACGAGCAGTACTTC

j_gene: TRBJ2-3
len: 15
v_gene: TRBV15
d_gene: NA
abundance: NA
CDR3aa: CATSRDPEYADTQYF
CDR3nt: TGTGCCACCAGCAGAGACCCCGAGTATGCAGATACGCAGTATTTT

j_gene: TRBJ2-5
len: 15
v_gene: TRBV7-2
d_gene: TRBD2
abundance: NA
CDR3aa: CASSFYSSGGETQYF
CDR3nt: TGTGCCAGCAGCTTTTATTCTAGCGGGGGGGAGACCCAGTACTTC

j_gene: TRBJ1-2
len: 13
v_gene: TRBV29-1
d_gene: NA
abundance: NA
CDR3aa: CSVEPVENYGYTF
CDR3nt: TGCAGCGTTGAACCGGTGGAAAACTATGGCTACACCTTC

j_gene: TRBJ1-2
len: 15
v_gene: TRBV29-1
d_gene: NA
abundance: NA
CDR3aa: CSVGGVHEANYGYTF
CDR3nt: TGCAGCGTTGGCGGGGTACACGAAGCTAACTATGGCTACACCTTC

j_gene: TRBJ1-2
len: 14
v_gene: TRBV28
d_gene: TRBD1
abundance: NA
CDR3aa: CASTNEGQFHGYTF
CDR3nt: TGTGCCAGCACAAACGAGGGACAGTTTCATGGCTACACCTTC

j_gene: TRBJ2-6
len: 19
v_gene: TRBV4-3
d_gene: TRBD1
abundance: few
CDR3aa: CASSQEVTGAVSGANVLTF
CDR3nt: TGCGCCAGCAGCCAAGAAGTGACAGGGGCCGTCTCTGGGGCCAACGTCCTGACTTTC

j_gene: TRBJ1-1
len: 14
v_gene: TRBV9
d_gene: NA
abundance: NA
CDR3aa: CASSQEGQGTEAFF
CDR3nt: TGTGCCAGCAGCCAGGAAGGGCAGGGCACTGAAGCTTTCTTT

j_gene: TRBJ1-5
len: 14
v_gene: TRBV2
d_gene: TRBD1
abundance: NA
CDR3aa: CASRSTGGGQPQHF
CDR3nt: TGTGCCAGCAGATCTACAGGGGGAGGTCAGCCCCAGCATTTT

j_gene: TRBJ1-2
len: 16
v_gene: TRBV4-3
d_gene: NA
abundance: NA
CDR3aa: CASSQDKVLAGGSYTF
CDR3nt: TGCGCCAGCAGCCAAGATAAGGTCTTGGCTGGCGGGAGCTACACCTTC

j_gene: TRBJ2-3
len: 15
v_gene: TRBV5-1
d_gene: NA
abundance: few
CDR3aa: CASSLTWESTDTQYF
CDR3nt: TGCGCCAGCAGCTTAACTTGGGAAAGCACAGATACGCAGTATTTT

j_gene: TRBJ1-4
len: 16
v_gene: TRBV7-9
d_gene: TRBD1
abundance: few
CDR3aa: CASSSRTGYDNEKLFF
CDR3nt: TGTGCCAGCAGCTCACGGACAGGGTATGATAATGAAAAACTGTTTTTT

j_gene: TRBJ2-3
len: 11
v_gene: TRBV29-1
d_gene: NA
abundance: NA
CDR3aa: CSVEQRDTQYF
CDR3nt: TGCAGCGTTGAACAGCGGGATACGCAGTATTTT